This TCR beta chain was profiled in a study of blood T cells in healthy people across ages. Study findings and constraints: The fall in TCR beta diversity per million T cells was roughly linear with age. Greater diversity and more naive CD4+ cells were seen in long-lived donors than in aged donors.

Primed by a sample-barcoded 5' primer and a J-beta primer mix, a second PCR proceeded for 7 to 11 cycles. TCRdb used MiXCR to reprocess the 5' RACE reads, holding one entry per CDR3 protein. The sample lists hundreds of thousands of distinct CDR3 sequences; approximately 52% were seen once. This clonotype was recorded at least ten times. Its antigen is unidentified. A much bigger clone sits one base away, suggesting this may be a read error. There are 11 residues in the CDR3. CDR1 and CDR2 from the germline V gene are SNHLY and FYNNEI. Trimming shortened V by 6 bases and J by 11 bases, and 13 bases separated the two germline ends. Each sample used at least 6.5 million PBMCs.

V gene TRBV2 combines with J gene TRBJ2-5; D remains unclear. This sequence originates from a woman older than 75 in good health. The sample taken for sequencing was blood. CDR3 in amino acids: CASSTYNEQYF. CDR3 nucleotide sequence: TGTGCCAGCAGCACGTACAATGAGCAGTACTTC.